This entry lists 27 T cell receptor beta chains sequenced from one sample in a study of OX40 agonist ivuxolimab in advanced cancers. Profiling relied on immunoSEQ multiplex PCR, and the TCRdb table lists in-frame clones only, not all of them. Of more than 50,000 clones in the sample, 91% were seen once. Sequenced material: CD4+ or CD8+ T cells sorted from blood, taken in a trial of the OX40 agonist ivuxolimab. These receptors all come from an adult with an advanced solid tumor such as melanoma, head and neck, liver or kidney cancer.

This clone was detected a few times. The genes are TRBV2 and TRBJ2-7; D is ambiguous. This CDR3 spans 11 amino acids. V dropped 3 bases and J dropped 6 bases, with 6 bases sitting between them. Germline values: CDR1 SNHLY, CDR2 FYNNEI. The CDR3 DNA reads TGTGCCAGCAGTGAGAGCTCCGAGCAGTACTTC. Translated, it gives CASSESSEQYF.

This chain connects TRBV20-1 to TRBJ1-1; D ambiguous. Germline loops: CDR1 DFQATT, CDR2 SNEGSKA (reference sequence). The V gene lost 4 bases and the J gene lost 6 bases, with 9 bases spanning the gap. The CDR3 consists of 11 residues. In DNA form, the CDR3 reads TGCAGTGCTACGAGGGTGGCTGAAGCTTTCTTT. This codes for CSATRVAEAFF.

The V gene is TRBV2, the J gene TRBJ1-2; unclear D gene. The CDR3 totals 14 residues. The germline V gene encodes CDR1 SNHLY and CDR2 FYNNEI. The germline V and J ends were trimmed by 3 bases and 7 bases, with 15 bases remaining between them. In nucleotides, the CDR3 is TGTGCCAGCAGTGAGCTCGGGCGGGTTGTTGGCTACACCTTC. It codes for CASSELGRVVGYTF.

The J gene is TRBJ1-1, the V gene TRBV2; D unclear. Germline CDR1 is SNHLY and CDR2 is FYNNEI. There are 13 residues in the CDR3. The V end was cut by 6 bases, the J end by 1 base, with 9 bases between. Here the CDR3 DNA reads TGTGCCAGCAGCGCTACACCGAACACTGAAGCTTTCTTT. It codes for CASSATPNTEAFF. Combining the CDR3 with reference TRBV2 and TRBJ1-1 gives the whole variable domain EPEVTQTPSHQVTQMGQEVILRCVPISNHLYFYWYRQILGQKVEFLVSFYNNEISEKSEIFDDQFSVERPDGSNFTLKIRSTKLEDSAMYFCASSATPNTEAFFGQGTRLTVV.

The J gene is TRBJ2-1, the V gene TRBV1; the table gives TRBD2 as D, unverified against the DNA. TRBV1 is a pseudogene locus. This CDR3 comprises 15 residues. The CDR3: CTSSQAASSYNEQFF. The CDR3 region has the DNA TGCACCAGCAGCCAAGCAGCGAGCTCCTACAATGAGCAGTTCTTC.

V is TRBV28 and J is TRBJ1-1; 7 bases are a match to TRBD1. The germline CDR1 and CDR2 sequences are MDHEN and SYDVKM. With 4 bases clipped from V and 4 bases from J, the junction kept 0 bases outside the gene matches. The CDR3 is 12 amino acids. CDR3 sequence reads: CASSWDSTEAFF. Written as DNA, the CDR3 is TGTGCCAGCAGTTGGGACAGCACTGAAGCTTTCTTT.

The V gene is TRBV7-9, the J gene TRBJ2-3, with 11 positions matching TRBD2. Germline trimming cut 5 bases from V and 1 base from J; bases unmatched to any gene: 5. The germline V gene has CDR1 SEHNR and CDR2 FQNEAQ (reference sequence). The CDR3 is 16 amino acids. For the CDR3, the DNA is TGTGCCAGCAGCGTTCTAGCGGGGGGTGGCACAGATACGCAGTATTTT. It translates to CASSVLAGGGTDTQYF.

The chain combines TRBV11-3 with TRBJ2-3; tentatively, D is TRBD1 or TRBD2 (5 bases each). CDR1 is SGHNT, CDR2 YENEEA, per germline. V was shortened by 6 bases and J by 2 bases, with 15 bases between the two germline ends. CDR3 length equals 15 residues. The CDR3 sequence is CASSPGRYFTDTQYF. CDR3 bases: TGTGCCAGCAGTCCGGGGCGTTATTTCACAGATACGCAGTATTTT.

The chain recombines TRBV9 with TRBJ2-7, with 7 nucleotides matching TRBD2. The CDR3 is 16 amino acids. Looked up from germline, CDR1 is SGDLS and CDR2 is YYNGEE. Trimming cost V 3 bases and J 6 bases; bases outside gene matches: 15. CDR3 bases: TGTGCCAGCAGCGCGAGTGGGCTAGCGGTTAATTCCGAGCAGTACTTC. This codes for CASSASGLAVNSEQYF.

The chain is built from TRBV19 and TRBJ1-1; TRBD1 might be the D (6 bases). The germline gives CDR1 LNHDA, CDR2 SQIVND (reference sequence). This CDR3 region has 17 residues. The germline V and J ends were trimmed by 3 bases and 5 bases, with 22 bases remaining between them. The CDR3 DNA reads TGTGCCAGTAGTATTCGGCAGGGGCCGCTTCTAATAACTGAAGCTTTCTTT. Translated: CASSIRQGPLLITEAFF.

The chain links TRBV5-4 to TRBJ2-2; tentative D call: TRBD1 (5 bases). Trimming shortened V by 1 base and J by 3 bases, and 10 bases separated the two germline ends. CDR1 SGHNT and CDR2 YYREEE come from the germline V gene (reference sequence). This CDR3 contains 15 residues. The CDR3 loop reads CASSLQGWYTGELFF. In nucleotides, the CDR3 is TGTGCCAGCAGCTTGCAGGGCTGGTACACCGGGGAGCTGTTTTTT.

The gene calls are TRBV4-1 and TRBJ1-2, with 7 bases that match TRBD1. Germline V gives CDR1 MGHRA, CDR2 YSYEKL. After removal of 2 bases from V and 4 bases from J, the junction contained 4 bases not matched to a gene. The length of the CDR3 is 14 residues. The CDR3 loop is CASSQSRGGYGYTF. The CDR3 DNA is TGCGCCAGCAGCCAATCCAGGGGGGGCTATGGCTACACCTTC.

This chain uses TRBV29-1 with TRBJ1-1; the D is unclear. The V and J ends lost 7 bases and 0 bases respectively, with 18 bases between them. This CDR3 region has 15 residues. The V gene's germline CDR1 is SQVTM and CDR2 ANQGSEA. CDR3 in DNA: TGCAGCGCCGGGCCAGGCTGGGGTATGAACACTGAAGCTTTCTTT. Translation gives CSAGPGWGMNTEAFF.

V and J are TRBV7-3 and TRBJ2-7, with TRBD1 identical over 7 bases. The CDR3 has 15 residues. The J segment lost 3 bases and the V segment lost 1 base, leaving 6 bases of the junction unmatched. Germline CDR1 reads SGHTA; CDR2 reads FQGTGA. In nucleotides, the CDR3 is TGTGCCAGCAGCTTAAAGTGGGACAGCCTCTACGAGCAGTACTTC. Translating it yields CASSLKWDSLYEQYF.

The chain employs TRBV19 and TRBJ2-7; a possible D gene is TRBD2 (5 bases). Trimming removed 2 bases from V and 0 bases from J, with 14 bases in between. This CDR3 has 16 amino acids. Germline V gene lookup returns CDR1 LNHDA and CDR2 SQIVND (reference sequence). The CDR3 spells CASSIRGRGSSYEQYF. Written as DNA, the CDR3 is TGTGCCAGTAGTATACGAGGACGGGGAAGCTCCTACGAGCAGTACTTC. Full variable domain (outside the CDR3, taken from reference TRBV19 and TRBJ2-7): DGGITQSPKYLFRKEGQNVTLSCEQNLNHDAMYWYRQDPGQGLRLIYYSQIVNDFQKGDIAEGYSVSREKKESFPLTVTSAQKNPTAFYLCASSIRGRGSSYEQYFGPGTRLTVT.

This chain's CDR3 is CASSLGRSSGANVLTF. CDR3 nucleotide sequence: TGCGCCAGCAGCTTGGGGAGGAGCTCTGGGGCCAACGTCCTGACTTTC. J is TRBJ2-6 and V is TRBV5-1; the D gene is possibly TRBD2 (5 bases). V was clipped by 0 bases and J by 0 bases, with 7 bases between them. The CDR3 runs 16 residues. CDR1 and CDR2 (germline): SGHRS, YFSETQ.

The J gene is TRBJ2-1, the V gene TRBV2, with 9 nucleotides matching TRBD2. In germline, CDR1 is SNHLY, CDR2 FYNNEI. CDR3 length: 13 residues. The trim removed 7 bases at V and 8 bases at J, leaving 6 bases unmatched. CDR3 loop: CASKTGTSYEQFF. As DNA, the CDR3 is TGTGCCAGCAAAACTGGGACTAGCTATGAGCAGTTCTTC.

The CDR3 reads CASSHPGTGIHGYTF. CDR3 bases: TGTGCCAGCAGCCACCCAGGGACAGGGATCCATGGCTACACCTTC. This chain uses TRBV7-2 with TRBJ1-2; the match to TRBD1 covers 9 bases. Germline V gives CDR1 SGHTA, CDR2 FQGNSA. J lost 6 bases, V lost 5 bases, and 10 bases had no gene match. The CDR3 runs 15 residues.

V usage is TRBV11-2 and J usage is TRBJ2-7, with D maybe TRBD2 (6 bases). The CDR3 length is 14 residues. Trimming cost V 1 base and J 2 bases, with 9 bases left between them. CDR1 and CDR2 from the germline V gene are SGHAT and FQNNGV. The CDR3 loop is CASSLGAGTYEQYF. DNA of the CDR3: TGTGCCAGCAGCTTAGGGGCGGGGACCTACGAGCAGTACTTC.

The CDR3 nucleotides are TGTGCCAGCAGTTACTCGAACAGATTGACTAACTATGGCTACACCTTC. Amino acids: CASSYSNRLTNYGYTF. The chain links TRBV6-5 to TRBJ1-2, with D unresolved. CDR1 is MNHEY and CDR2 is SVGAGI in the germline V gene. CDR3 length: 16 residues. V was clipped by 0 bases and J by 0 bases, with 11 bases between them.

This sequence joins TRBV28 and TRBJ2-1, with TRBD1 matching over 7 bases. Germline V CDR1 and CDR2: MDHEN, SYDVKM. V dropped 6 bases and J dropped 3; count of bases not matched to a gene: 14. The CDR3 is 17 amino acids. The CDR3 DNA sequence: TGTGCCAGCAGATGGCACAGGGGAAGCCGCCTCTACAATGAGCAGTTCTTC. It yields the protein CASRWHRGSRLYNEQFF.

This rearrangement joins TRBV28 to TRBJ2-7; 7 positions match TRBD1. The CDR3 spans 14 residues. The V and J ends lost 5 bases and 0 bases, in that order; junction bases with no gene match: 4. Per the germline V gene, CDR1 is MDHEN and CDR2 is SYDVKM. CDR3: CASSRTGRSYEQYF. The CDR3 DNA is TGTGCCAGCAGTCGGACAGGTCGCTCCTACGAGCAGTACTTC.

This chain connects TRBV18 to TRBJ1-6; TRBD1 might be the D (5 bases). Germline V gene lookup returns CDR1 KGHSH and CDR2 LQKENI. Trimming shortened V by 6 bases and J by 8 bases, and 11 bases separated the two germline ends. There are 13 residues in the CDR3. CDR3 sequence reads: CASSYEGYSPLHF. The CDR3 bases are TGTGCCAGCTCGTACGAGGGGTATTCACCCCTCCACTTT.

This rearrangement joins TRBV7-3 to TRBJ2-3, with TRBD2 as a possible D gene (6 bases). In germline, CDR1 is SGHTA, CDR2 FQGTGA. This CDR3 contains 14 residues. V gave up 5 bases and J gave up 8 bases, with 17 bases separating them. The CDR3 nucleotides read TGTGCCAGCAGCCAGGAGGGTCCGGGCGGTACGCAGTATTTT. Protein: CASSQEGPGGTQYF.

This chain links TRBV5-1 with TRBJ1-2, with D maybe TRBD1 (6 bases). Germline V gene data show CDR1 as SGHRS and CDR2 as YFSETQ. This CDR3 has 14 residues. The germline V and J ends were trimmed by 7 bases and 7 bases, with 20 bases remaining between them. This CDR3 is CASRLGRQEGGYTF. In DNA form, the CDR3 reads TGCGCCAGCCGGCTTGGGAGACAGGAGGGTGGCTACACCTTC.

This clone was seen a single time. This CDR3 is CASSRGRSTGPPLHF. The CDR3 coding sequence is TGTGCCAGCAGCCGAGGTCGCTCCACGGGCCCACCCCTCCACTTT. This chain connects TRBV5-6 to TRBJ1-6; D remains unclear. Germline V gene sequence: CDR1 SGHDT, CDR2 YYEEEE. Deletions cut 4 bases from V and 11 bases from J, with 19 bases between. The CDR3 covers 15 residues.

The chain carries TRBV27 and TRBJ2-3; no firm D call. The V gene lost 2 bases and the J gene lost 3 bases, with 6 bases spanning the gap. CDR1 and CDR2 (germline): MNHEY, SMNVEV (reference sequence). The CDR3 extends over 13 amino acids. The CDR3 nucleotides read TGTGCCAGCAGTTTAAAGGAAACAGATACGCAGTATTTT. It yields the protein CASSLKETDTQYF.